This T cell receptor (beta chain) derives from a study of blood T cell repertoires in COVID-19. Study information: Donors in the United States, Italy and Spain gave samples during acute or convalescent COVID-19.

Clones were read by immunoSEQ multiplex PCR, and TCRdb kept only the in-frame ones, dropping some. The sample includes about 310,000 clones, almost 90% of them seen just once. The CDR3 is 20 residues long. Germline CDR1 is MNHEY and CDR2 is SVGEGT. The V segment lost 2 bases and the J segment 2 bases; nucleotides outside the gene matches: 14. J is TRBJ2-3 and V is TRBV6-2 or TRBV6-3; 12 bases are a match to TRBD2. The TCR sequence derives from a middle-aged woman with COVID-19, enrolled during active disease. What was sequenced was peripheral blood. The CDR3 protein is CASSYPLAGGPGFPTDTQYF. DNA for the CDR3: TGTGCCAGCAGTTACCCCCTAGCGGGGGGGCCTGGTTTCCCCACAGATACGCAGTATTTT.